Below, one T cell receptor (beta chain) is given with its context. Antigen: not known. Profiling relied on immunoSEQ multiplex PCR, and the TCRdb table lists in-frame clones only, not all of them. The table includes about 76,000 clones, around 80% detected once. The sample is drawn from a study of OX40 agonist ivuxolimab in advanced cancers. Study-wide findings and caveats: Expanded peripheral T cell antigen specificity was not determined.

Sequenced material: CD4+ or CD8+ T cells sorted from blood, taken in a trial of the OX40 agonist ivuxolimab. The source of this sequence is an adult with an advanced solid tumor such as melanoma, head and neck, liver or kidney cancer.

The CDR3 region has the DNA TGTGCCAGTGCCGACAGGGGCTACGAGCAGTACTTC. Translated, it gives CASADRGYEQYF. The V and J genes are TRBV19 and TRBJ2-7; 8 nucleotides line up with TRBD1. Trimming at V came to 8 bases and at J to 3 bases, leaving 3 bases not matched to a gene. The CDR3 is 12 amino acids. CDR1 is LNHDA, CDR2 SQIVND, per germline (reference sequence).